This T cell receptor beta chain was captured by sequencing in a study of control samples from healthy donors and cancer patients. Generated by immunoSEQ multiplex PCR, the TCRdb table keeps only in-frame clones and is missing some. The table shows about 170,000 clones, with roughly 91% occurring only once. This clone has a single count. V trimming: 4 bases; J trimming: 5 bases; junction bases outside the gene matches: 5. The CDR3 totals 13 residues. The germline gives CDR1 SGHNT, CDR2 YYREEE (reference sequence). The source material was blood. This rearrangement joins TRBV5-4 to TRBJ2-7, with 8 nucleotides matching TRBD1. This receptor was obtained from a woman aged 25 to 39 in good health. In nucleotides, the CDR3 is TGTGCCAGCAGCCGGACAGGGTTACACGAGCAGTACTTC. It is translated as CASSRTGLHEQYF.